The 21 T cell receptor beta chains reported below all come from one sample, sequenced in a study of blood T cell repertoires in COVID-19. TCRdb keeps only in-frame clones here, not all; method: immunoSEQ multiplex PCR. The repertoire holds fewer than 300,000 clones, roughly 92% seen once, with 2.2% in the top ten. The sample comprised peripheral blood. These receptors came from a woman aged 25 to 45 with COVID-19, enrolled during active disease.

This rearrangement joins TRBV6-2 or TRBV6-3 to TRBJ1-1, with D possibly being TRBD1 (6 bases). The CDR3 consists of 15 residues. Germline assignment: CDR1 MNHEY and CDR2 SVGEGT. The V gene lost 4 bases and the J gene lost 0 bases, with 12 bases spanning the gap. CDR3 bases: TGTGCCAGCAGTTGGTACAGGGAAATGAACACTGAAGCTTTCTTT. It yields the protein CASSWYREMNTEAFF.

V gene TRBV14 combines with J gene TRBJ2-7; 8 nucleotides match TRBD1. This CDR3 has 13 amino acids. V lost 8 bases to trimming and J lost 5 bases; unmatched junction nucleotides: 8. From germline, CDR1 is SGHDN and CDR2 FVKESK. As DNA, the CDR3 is TGTGCCAGCCAAGACAGGGGAATAGACGAGCAGTACTTC. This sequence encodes CASQDRGIDEQYF.

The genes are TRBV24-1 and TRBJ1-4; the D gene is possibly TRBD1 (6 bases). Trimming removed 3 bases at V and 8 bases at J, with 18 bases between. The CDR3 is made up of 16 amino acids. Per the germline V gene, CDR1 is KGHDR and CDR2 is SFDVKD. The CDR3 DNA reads TGTGCCACCAGTGATCGCCCCTTGGGGGGGGCCGAAAAACTGTTTTTT. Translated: CATSDRPLGGAEKLFF.

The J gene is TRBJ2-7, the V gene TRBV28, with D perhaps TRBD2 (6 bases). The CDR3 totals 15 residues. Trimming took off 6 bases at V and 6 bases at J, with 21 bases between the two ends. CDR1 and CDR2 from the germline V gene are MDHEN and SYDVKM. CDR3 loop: CASRGLLGPTSEQYF. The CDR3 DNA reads TGTGCCAGCAGGGGTCTGTTGGGCCCGACTAGCGAGCAGTACTTC.

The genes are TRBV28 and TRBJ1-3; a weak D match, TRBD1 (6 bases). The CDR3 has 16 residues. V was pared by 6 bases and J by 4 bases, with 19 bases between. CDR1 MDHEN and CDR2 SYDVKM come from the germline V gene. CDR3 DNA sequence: TGTGCCAGCAGCCTCCAGGGGATGTGGGGGGGAAACACCATATATTTT. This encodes CASSLQGMWGGNTIYF. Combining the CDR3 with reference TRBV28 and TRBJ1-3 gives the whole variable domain DVKVTQSSRYLVKRTGEKVFLECVQDMDHENMFWYRQDPGLGLRLIYFSYDVKMKEKGDIPEGYSVSREKKERFSLILESASTNQTSMYLCASSLQGMWGGNTIYFGEGSWLTVV.

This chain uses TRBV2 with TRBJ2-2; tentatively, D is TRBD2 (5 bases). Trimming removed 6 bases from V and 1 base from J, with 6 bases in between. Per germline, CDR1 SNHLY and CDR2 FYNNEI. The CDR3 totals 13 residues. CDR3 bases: TGTGCCAGCAGGAGCGGGAACACCGGGGAGCTGTTTTTT. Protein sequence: CASRSGNTGELFF.

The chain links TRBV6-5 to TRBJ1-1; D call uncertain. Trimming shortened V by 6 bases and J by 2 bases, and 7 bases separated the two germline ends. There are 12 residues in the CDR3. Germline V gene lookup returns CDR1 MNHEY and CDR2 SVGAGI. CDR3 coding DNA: TGTGCCAGCAGCTACCGTAACACTGAAGCTTTCTTT. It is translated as CASSYRNTEAFF.

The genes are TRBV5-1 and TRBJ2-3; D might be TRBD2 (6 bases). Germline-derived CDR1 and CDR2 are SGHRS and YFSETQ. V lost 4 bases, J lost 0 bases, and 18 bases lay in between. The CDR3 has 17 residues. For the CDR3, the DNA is TGCGCCAGCAGCGGGGCTCGGGAGAGAAAAAGCACAGATACGCAGTATTTT. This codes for CASSGARERKSTDTQYF.

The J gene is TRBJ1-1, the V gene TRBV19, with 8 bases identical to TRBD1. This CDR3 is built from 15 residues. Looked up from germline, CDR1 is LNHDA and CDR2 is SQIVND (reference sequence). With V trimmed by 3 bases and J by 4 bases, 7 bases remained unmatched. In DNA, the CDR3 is TGTGCCAGTAGTATCGGACAGGGATGGGTCACTGAAGCTTTCTTT. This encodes CASSIGQGWVTEAFF.

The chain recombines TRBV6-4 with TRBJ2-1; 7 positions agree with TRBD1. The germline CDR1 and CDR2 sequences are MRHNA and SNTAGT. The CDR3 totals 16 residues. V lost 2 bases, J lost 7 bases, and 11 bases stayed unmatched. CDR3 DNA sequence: TGTGCCAGCAGTGACACCGTTAGACAGGGATGGAATGAGCAGTTCTTC. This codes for CASSDTVRQGWNEQFF.

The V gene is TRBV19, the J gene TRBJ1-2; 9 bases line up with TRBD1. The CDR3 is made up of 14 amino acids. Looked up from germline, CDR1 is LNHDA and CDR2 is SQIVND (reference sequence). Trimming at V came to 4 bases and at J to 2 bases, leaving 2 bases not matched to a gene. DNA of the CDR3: TGTGCCAGTAGTACAACAGGGGGCAACTATGGCTACACCTTC. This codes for CASSTTGGNYGYTF.

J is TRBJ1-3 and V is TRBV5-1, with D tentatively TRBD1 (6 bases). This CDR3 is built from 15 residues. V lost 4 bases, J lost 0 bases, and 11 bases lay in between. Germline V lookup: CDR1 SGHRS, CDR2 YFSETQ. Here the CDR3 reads CASSPSGDSGNTIYF. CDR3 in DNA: TGCGCCAGCAGCCCCTCAGGGGACTCTGGAAACACCATATATTTT.

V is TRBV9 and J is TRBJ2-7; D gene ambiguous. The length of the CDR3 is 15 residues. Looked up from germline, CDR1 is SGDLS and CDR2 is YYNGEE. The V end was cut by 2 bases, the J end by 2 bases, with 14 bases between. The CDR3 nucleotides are TGTGCCAGCAGCGTCCACGAACAAGCGACCTACGAGCAGTACTTC. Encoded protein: CASSVHEQATYEQYF.

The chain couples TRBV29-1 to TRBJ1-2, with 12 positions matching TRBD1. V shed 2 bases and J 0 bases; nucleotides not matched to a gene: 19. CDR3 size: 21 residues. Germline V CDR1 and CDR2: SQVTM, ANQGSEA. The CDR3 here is CSVETKIRDRGRGVANYGYTF. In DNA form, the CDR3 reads TGCAGCGTTGAAACCAAGATCCGGGACAGGGGGCGCGGTGTAGCTAACTATGGCTACACCTTC.

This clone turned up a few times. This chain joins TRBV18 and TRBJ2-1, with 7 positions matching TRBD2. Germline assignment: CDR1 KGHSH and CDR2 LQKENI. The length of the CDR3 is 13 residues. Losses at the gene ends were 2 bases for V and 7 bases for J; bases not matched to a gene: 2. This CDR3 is CASSPWGGNEQFF. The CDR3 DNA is TGTGCCAGCTCACCATGGGGGGGGAATGAGCAGTTCTTC.

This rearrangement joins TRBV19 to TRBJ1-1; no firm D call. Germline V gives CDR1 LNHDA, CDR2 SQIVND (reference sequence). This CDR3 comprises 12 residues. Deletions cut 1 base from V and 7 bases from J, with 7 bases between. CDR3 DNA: TGTGCCAGTAGTATAGTAACGGGTGAAGCTTTCTTT. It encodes CASSIVTGEAFF.

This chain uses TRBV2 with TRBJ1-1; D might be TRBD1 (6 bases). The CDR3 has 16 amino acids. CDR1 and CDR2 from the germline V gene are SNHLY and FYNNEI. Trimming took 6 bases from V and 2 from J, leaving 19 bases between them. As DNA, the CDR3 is TGTGCCAGCAGAGCCCGACCAGGGGTTATCAACACTGAAGCTTTCTTT. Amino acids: CASRARPGVINTEAFF.

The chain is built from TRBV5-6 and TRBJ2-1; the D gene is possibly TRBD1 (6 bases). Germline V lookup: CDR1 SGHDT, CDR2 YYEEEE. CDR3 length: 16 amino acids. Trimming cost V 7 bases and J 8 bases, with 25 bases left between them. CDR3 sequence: CASGSRAGVSFYEQFF. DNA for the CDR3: TGTGCCAGCGGTTCACGGGCAGGGGTTTCTTTTTATGAGCAGTTCTTC.

For the CDR3, the DNA is TGTGCCAGCAGCACATACGCCGGGACAGGGGTCACTGAAGCTTTCTTT. Its translation: CASSTYAGTGVTEAFF. V usage is TRBV7-9 and J usage is TRBJ1-1; 10 bases line up with TRBD1. V lost 5 bases and J lost 4; bases outside the gene matches: 10. The CDR3 is 16 residues long. Per the germline V gene, CDR1 is SEHNR and CDR2 is FQNEAQ (reference sequence).

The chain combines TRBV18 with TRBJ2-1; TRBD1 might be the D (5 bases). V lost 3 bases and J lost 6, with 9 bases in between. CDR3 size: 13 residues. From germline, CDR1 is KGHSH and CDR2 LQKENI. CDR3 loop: CASSPIDSNEQFF. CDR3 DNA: TGTGCCAGCTCACCTATTGACAGCAATGAGCAGTTCTTC. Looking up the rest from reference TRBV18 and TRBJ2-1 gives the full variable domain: NAGVMQNPRHLVRRRGQEARLRCSPMKGHSHVYWYRQLPEEGLKFMVYLQKENIIDESGMPKERFSAEFPKEGPSILRIQQVVRGDSAAYFCASSPIDSNEQFFGPGTRLTVL.

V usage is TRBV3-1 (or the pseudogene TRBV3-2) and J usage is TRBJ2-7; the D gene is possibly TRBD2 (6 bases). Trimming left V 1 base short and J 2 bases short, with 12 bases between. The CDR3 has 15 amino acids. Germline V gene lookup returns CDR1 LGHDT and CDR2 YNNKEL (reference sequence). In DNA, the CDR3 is TGTGCCAGCAGCCAAGGCCCGGGGGATGCCTACGAGCAGTACTTC. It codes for CASSQGPGDAYEQYF.